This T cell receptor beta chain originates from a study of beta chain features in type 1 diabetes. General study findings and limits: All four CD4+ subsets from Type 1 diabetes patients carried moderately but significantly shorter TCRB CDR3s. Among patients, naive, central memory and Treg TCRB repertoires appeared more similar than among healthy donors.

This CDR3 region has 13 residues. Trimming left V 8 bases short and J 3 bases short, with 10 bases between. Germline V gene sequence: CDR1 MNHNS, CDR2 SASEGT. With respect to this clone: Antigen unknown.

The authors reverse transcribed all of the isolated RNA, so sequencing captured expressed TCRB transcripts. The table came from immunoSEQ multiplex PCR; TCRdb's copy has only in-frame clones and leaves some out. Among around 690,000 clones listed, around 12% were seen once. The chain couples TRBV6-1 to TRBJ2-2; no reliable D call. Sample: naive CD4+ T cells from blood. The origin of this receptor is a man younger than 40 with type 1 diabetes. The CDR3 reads CASRSDDTGELFF. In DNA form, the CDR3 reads TGTGCCAGCCGGTCTGACGACACCGGGGAGCTGTTTTTT.